The TCR beta chain described here comes from a study of T cell responses to AZD1222 COVID-19 vaccine. Sequencing used immunoSEQ multiplex PCR; TCRdb keeps in-frame clones, though not all of them. This table holds some 80,000 clones, 90% found once. This clone appeared once. This TCR derives from an adult in good health. The sample here was peripheral blood, taken on day 0 of AZD1222 vaccination.

CDR3 in amino acids: CASSLVITGITEAFF. The CDR3 nucleotides are TGTGCCAGCAGCTTAGTGATTACAGGGATCACTGAAGCTTTCTTT. V and J are TRBV7-2 and TRBJ1-1, with a weak D call TRBD1 (6 bases). Between the trimmed V and J ends, which lost 1 base and 4 bases, there was a span of 13 bases. This CDR3 spans 15 amino acids. CDR1 SGHTA and CDR2 FQGNSA come from the germline V gene. Combining the CDR3 with reference TRBV7-2 and TRBJ1-1 gives the whole variable domain GAGVSQSPSNKVTEKGKDVELRCDPISGHTALYWYRQSLGQGLEFLIYFQGNSAPDKSGLPSDRFSAERTGGSVSTLTIQRTQQEDSAVYLCASSLVITGITEAFFGQGTRLTVV.